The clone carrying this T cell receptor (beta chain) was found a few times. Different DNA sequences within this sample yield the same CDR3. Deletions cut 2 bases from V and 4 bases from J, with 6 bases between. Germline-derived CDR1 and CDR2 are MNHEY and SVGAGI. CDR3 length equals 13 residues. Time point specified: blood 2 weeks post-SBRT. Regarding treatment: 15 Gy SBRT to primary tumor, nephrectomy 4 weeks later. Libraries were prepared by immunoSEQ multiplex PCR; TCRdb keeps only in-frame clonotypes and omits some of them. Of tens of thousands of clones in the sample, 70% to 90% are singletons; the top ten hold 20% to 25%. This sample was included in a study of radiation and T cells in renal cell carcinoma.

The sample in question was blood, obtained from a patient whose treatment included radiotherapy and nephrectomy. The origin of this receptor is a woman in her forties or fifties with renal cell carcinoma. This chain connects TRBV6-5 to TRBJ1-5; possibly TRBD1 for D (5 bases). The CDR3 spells CASSYEGNQPQHF. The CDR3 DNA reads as TGTGCCAGCAGTTACGAGGGGAATCAGCCCCAGCATTTT.